The clone carrying this T cell receptor (beta chain) showed up just once. Its specificity is unknown. TCRdb's copy holds only in-frame clones and misses some; the assay was immunoSEQ multiplex PCR. The table shows some 110,000 clones, with 85% to 95% occurring only once. This CDR3 contains 10 residues. Per germline, CDR1 MDHEN and CDR2 SYDVKM. V lost 8 bases and J 9 bases, leaving 8 bases between the germline ends. This entry comes from a study of OX40 agonist ivuxolimab in advanced cancers. Study-level findings and limits: The work left the antigen specificity of expanded peripheral T cells undetermined.

The clonotype comes from an adult with an advanced solid tumor such as melanoma, head and neck, liver or kidney cancer. The V call is TRBV28, the J call TRBJ2-1, with D uncertain. Sample: CD4+ or CD8+ T cells sorted from blood, taken in a trial of the OX40 agonist ivuxolimab. CDR3: CASQRGEQFF. The DNA of the CDR3 is TGTGCCAGCCAAAGAGGTGAGCAGTTCTTC.